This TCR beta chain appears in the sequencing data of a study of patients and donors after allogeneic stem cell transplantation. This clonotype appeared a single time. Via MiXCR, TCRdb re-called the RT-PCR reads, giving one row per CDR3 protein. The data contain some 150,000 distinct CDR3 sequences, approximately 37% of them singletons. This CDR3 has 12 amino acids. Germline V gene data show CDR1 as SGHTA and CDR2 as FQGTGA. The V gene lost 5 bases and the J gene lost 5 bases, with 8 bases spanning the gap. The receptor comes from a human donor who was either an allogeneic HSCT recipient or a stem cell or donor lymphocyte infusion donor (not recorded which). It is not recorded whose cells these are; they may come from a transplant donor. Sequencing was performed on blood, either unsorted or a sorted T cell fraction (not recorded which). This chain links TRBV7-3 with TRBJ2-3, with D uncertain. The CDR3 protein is CASSRSGDTQYF. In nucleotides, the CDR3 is TGTGCCAGCAGCCGCTCCGGAGATACGCAGTATTTT.